Below are 3 T cell receptor beta chains sequenced from a single sample in a study of T cell responses to AZD1222 COVID-19 vaccine. Data came from immunoSEQ multiplex PCR; TCRdb stores just in-frame clones and leaves some out. The sample lists some 120,000 clones, less than 90% occurring once. The sequencing used peripheral blood, collected on day 0 of AZD1222 vaccination. These receptors were taken from an adult in good health.

The chain combines TRBV4-1 with TRBJ1-1; tentative D call: TRBD1 (5 bases). With 1 base removed from V and 11 bases from J, the gap between germline ends came to 20 bases. The CDR3 length is 15 residues. Germline V CDR1 and CDR2: MGHRA, YSYEKL. The chain's CDR3 is CASSQGGTGPPEAFF. The CDR3 DNA reads TGCGCCAGCAGCCAAGGGGGCACTGGCCCCCCGGAGGCTTTCTTT.

CDR3 DNA sequence: TGTGCCAGCAGCGTAATGACAGGGAGGAATCAGCCCCAGCATTTT. Residues: CASSVMTGRNQPQHF. The chain carries TRBV7-2 and TRBJ1-5; 7 bases fit TRBD1. J lost 4 bases, V lost 5 bases, and 8 bases had no gene match. The CDR3 contains 15 residues. Looked up from germline, CDR1 is SGHTA and CDR2 is FQGNSA.

This chain uses TRBV6-5 with TRBJ1-2; D is undetermined. Trimming removed 6 bases at V and 7 bases at J, with 15 bases between. Germline CDR1 and CDR2: MNHEY and SVGAGI. The CDR3 spans 13 residues. The DNA for the CDR3 is TGTGCCAGCAGACTCGGACGGTTTTCTGGCTACACCTTC. Protein product: CASRLGRFSGYTF.